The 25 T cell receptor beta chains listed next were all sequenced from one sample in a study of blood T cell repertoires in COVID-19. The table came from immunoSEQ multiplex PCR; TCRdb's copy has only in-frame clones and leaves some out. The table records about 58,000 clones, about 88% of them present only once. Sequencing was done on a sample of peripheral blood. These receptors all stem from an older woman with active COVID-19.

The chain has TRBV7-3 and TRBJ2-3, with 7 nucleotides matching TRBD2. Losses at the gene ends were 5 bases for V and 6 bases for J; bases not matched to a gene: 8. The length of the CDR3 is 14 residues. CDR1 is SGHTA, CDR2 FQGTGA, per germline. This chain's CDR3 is CASSVSGFFDTQYF. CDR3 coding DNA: TGTGCCAGCAGCGTTAGCGGGTTTTTCGATACGCAGTATTTT.

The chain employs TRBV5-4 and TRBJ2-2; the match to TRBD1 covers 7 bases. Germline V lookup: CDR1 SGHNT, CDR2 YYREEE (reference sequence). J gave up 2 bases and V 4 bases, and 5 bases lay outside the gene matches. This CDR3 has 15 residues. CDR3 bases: TGTGCCAGCAGCCAGGACAGGATCAACACCGGGGAGCTGTTTTTT. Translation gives CASSQDRINTGELFF. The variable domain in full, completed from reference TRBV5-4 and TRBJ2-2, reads ETGVTQSPTHLIKTRGQQVTLRCSSQSGHNTVSWYQQALGQGPQFIFQYYREEENGRGNFPPRFSGLQFPNYSSELNVNALELDDSALYLCASSQDRINTGELFFGEGSRLTVL.

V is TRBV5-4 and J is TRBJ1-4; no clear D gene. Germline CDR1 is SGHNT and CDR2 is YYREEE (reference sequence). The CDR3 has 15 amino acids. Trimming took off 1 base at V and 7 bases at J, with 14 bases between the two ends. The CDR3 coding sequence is TGTGCCAGCAGCTTGAGGTTATCTGAGGGTGAAAAACTGTTTTTT. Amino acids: CASSLRLSEGEKLFF. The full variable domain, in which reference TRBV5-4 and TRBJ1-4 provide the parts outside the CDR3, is ETGVTQSPTHLIKTRGQQVTLRCSSQSGHNTVSWYQQALGQGPQFIFQYYREEENGRGNFPPRFSGLQFPNYSSELNVNALELDDSALYLCASSLRLSEGEKLFFGSGTQLSVL.

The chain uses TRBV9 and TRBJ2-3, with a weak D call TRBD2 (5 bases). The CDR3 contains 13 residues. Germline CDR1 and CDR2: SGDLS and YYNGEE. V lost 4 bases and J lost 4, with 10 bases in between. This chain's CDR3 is CASSRRVPDTQYF. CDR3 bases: TGTGCCAGCAGCCGGCGGGTTCCAGATACGCAGTATTTT.

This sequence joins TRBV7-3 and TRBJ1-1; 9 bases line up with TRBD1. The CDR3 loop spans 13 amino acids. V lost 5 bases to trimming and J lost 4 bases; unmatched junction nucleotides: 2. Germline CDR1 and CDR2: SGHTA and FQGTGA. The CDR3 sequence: CASSPTGGTEAFF. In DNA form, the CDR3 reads TGTGCCAGCAGCCCGACAGGGGGCACTGAAGCTTTCTTT.

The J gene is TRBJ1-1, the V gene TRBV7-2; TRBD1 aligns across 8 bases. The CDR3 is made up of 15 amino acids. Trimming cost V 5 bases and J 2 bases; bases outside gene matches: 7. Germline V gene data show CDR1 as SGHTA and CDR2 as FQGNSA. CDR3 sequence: CASSLGDRGNTEAFF. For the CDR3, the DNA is TGTGCCAGCAGCCTCGGAGACAGGGGTAACACTGAAGCTTTCTTT.

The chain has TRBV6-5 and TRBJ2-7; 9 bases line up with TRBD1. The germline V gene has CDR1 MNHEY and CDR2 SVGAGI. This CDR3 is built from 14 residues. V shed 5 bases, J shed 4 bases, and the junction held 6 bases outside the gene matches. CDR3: CASSPDRGFYEQYF. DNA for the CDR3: TGTGCCAGCAGTCCGGACAGGGGCTTTTACGAGCAGTACTTC.

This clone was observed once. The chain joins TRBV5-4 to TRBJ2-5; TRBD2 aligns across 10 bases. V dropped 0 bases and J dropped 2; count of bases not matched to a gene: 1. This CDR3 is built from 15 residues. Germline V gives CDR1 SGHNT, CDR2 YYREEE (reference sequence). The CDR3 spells CASSLVAGGQETQYF. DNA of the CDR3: TGTGCCAGCAGCTTGGTAGCGGGGGGACAAGAGACCCAGTACTTC.

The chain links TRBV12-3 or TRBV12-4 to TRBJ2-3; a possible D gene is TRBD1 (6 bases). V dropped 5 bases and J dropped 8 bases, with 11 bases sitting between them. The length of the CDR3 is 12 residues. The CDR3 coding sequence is TGTGCCAGCAGTCCCGGACAGTTTACGCAGTATTTT. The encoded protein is CASSPGQFTQYF.

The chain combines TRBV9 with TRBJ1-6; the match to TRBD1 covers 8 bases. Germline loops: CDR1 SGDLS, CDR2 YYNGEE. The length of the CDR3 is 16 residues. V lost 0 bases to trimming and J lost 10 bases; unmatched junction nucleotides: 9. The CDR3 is CASSVEDRASGSPLHF. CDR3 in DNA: TGTGCCAGCAGCGTAGAGGACAGGGCTAGTGGGTCACCCCTCCACTTT.

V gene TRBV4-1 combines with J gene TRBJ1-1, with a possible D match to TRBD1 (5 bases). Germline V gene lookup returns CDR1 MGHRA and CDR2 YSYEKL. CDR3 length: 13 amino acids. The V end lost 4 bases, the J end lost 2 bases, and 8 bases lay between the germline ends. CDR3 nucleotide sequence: TGCGCCAGCAGCCGGGGCCCAAACACTGAAGCTTTCTTT. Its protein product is CASSRGPNTEAFF.

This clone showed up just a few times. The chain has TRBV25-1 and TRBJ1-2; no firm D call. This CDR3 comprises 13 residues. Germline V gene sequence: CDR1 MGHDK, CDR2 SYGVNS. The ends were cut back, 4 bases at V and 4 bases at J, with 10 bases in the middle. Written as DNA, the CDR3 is TGTGCCAGCAGTGGTGGTGGCCCCTATGGCTACACCTTC. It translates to CASSGGGPYGYTF.

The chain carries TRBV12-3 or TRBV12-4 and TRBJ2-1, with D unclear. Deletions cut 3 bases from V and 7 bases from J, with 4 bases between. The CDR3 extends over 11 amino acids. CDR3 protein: CASSLRNEQFF. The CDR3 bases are TGTGCCAGCAGTTTGCGTAATGAGCAGTTCTTC.

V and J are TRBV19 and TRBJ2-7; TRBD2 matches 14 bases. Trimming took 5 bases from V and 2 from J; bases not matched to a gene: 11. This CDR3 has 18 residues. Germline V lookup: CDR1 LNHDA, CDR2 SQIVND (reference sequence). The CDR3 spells CASSPGGLAGATTYEQYF. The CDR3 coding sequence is TGTGCCAGTAGTCCGGGGGGACTAGCGGGAGCGACAACCTACGAGCAGTACTTC.

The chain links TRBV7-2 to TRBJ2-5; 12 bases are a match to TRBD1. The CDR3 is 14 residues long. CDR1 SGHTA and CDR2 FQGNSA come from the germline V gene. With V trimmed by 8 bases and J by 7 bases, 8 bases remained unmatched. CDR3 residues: CASGGQGAGGTQYF. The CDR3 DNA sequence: TGTGCCAGCGGGGGACAGGGGGCCGGTGGGACCCAGTACTTC. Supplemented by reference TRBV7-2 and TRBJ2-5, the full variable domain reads GAGVSQSPSNKVTEKGKDVELRCDPISGHTALYWYRQSLGQGLEFLIYFQGNSAPDKSGLPSDRFSAERTGGSVSTLTIQRTQQEDSAVYLCASGGQGAGGTQYFGPGTRLLVL.

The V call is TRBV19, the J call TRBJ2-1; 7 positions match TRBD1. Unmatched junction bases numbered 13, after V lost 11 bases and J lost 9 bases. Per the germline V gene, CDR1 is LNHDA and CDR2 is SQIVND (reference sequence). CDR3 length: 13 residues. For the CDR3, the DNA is TGTGCCGTCAGGGGGATTGTGGGCACTGAGCAGTTCTTC. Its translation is CAVRGIVGTEQFF.

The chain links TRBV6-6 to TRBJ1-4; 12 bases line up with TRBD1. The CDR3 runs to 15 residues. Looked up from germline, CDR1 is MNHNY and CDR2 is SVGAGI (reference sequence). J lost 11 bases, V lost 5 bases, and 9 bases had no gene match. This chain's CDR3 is CASSQLGQGAIKLFF. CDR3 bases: TGTGCCAGCAGTCAGCTGGGACAGGGGGCGATCAAACTGTTTTTT.

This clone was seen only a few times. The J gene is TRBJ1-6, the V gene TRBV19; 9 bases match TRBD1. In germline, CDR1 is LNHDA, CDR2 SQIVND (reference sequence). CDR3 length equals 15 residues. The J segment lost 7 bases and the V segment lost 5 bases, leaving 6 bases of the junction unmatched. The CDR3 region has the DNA TGTGCCAGTAGTCCACCCGGGACAGGGAATTCACCCCTCCACTTT. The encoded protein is CASSPPGTGNSPLHF.

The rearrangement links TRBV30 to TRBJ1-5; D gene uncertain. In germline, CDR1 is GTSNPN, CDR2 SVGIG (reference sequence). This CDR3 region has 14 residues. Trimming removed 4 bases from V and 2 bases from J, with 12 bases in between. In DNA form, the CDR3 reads TGTGCCTGGAACCCCGGAGGTGGCAATCAGCCCCAGCATTTT. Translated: CAWNPGGGNQPQHF.

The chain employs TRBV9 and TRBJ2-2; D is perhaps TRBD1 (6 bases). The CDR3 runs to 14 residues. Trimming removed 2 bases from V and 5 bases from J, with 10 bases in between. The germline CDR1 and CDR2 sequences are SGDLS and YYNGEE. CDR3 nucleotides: TGTGCCAGCAGCGTCCTACAGGGAACCGGGGAGCTGTTTTTT. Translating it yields CASSVLQGTGELFF. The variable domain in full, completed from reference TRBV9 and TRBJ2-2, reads DSGVTQTPKHLITATGQRVTLRCSPRSGDLSVYWYQQSLDQGLQFLIQYYNGEERAKGNILERFSAQQFPDLHSELNLSSLELGDSALYFCASSVLQGTGELFFGEGSRLTVL.

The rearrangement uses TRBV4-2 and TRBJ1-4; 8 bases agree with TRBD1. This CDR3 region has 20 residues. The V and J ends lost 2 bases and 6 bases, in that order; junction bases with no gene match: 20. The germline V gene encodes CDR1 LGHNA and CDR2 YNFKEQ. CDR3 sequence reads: CASSQPPRGLGQGGYEKLFF. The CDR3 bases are TGTGCCAGCAGCCAACCCCCCCGGGGGTTAGGACAGGGTGGATATGAAAAACTGTTTTTT.

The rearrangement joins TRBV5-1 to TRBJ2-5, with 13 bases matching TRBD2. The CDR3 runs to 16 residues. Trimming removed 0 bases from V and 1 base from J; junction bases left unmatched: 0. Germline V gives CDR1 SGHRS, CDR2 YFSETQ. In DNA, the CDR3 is TGCGCCAGCAGCTTGGGACTAGCGGGGGGCCAAGAGACCCAGTACTTC. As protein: CASSLGLAGGQETQYF.

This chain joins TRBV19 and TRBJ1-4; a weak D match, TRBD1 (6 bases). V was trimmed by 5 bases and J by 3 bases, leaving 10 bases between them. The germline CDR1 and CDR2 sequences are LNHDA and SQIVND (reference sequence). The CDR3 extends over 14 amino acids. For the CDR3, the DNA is TGTGCCAGTAGTTCAGGGGACGCTAATGAAAAACTGTTTTTT. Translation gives CASSSGDANEKLFF.

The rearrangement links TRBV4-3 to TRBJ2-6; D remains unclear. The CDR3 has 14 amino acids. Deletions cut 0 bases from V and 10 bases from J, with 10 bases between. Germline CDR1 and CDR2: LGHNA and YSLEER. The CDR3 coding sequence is TGCGCCAGCAGCCAAGAGCCGCAGGTGAACGTCCTGACTTTC. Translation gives CASSQEPQVNVLTF.

In DNA, the CDR3 is TGTGCCAGCAGCCCGACAGGGAACTATGGCTACACCTTC. It is translated as CASSPTGNYGYTF. The chain combines TRBV27 with TRBJ1-2, with 7 nucleotides matching TRBD1. Germline V gene sequence: CDR1 MNHEY, CDR2 SMNVEV (reference sequence). The CDR3 is 13 residues long. The J segment lost 2 bases and the V segment lost 6 bases, leaving 3 bases of the junction unmatched.